Following are 5 T cell receptor beta chains from one sample sequenced in a study of T cell repertoires in cytomegalovirus infection. MiXCR was run by TCRdb on the reads, yielding one entry per CDR3 protein. The table lists 65,000 to 90,000 distinct CDR3 sequences, 3.7% of them singletons. The sample was PBMCs. Receptors were obtained from a human donor in good health (CMV status not recorded). Some clones in this sample may be carry-over from other donors' samples.

The table lists this clonotype with many counts. The chain employs TRBV5-4 and TRBJ1-4, with D hard to call. The germline V and J ends were trimmed by 0 bases and 8 bases, with 8 bases remaining between them. Germline V gene lookup returns CDR1 SGHNT and CDR2 YYREEE (reference sequence). The CDR3 extends over 13 amino acids. This CDR3 reads CASSLDGAEKLFF. CDR3 in DNA: TGTGCCAGCAGCTTGGACGGAGCAGAAAAACTGTTTTTT.

This clonotype has a count of ten or more. The chain employs TRBV11-2 and TRBJ1-1; D is unresolved. The V gene lost 5 bases and the J gene lost 8 bases, with 9 bases spanning the gap. The length of the CDR3 is 11 residues. Looked up from germline, CDR1 is SGHAT and CDR2 is FQNNGV. The CDR3: CASSLQSEAFF. The CDR3 nucleotides are TGTGCCAGCAGCCTCCAAAGCGAAGCTTTCTTT.

This clonotype was observed many times. The V and J genes are TRBV12-3 or TRBV12-4 and TRBJ1-2; no definite D call. The CDR3 is 14 residues long. V lost 0 bases to trimming and J lost 3 bases, with 8 bases between them. CDR3 region: CASSLALLYYGYTF. The CDR3, as DNA: TGTGCCAGCAGTTTAGCGCTACTGTACTATGGCTACACCTTC.

This clonotype was seen at least ten times. The V and J genes are TRBV28 and TRBJ1-2; D not certain. Germline CDR1 is MDHEN and CDR2 is SYDVKM. V was pared by 2 bases and J by 4 bases, with 8 bases between. The CDR3 is 13 amino acids. The CDR3, as DNA: TGTGCCAGCAGTTTAATGGGAATCTATGGCTACACCTTC. It codes for CASSLMGIYGYTF.

This clonotype was found many times. The rearrangement links TRBV2 to TRBJ1-4; 8 nucleotides align to TRBD1. This CDR3 has 14 amino acids. The germline gives CDR1 SNHLY, CDR2 FYNNEI. V dropped 2 bases and J dropped 10; count of bases not matched to a gene: 6. The DNA of the CDR3 is TGTGCCAGCAGTGAACGAGGACAGGGCGGAAAACTGTTTTTT. Translated: CASSERGQGGKLFF.